A selection of T cell receptor beta chains follows, all from one sample in a study of OX40 agonist ivuxolimab in advanced cancers. Method: immunoSEQ multiplex PCR; TCRdb's copy keeps in-frame clones and lacks some. The data show about 70,000 clones, approximately 78% seen once. The material sequenced was CD4+ or CD8+ T cells sorted from blood, taken in a trial of the OX40 agonist ivuxolimab. The source of these receptors is an adult with an advanced solid tumor such as melanoma, head and neck, liver or kidney cancer. The CDR3 runs from the conserved cysteine through the conserved F or W. A D gene is named only where the DNA matches it firmly.

>.|TRBJ2-7|TRBV5-6
CASSKGGSYEQYF
>.|TRBJ2-3|TRBV7-3
CASSFGSTDTQYF
>.|TRBJ2-1|TRBV5-1
CASSPFGDSYNEQFF
>.|TRBJ1-4|TRBV18
CASSPGEKLFF
>.|TRBJ2-3|TRBV25-1
CASSESRSGADTQYF
>TRBD1|TRBJ2-7|TRBV2
CASRGGQESAFRYF
>.|TRBJ1-2|TRBV30
CAWRPAPGYGYTF
>.|TRBJ1-3|TRBV27
CASSPQPMGNTIYF
>.|TRBJ1-1|TRBV29-1
CSVGAVQAFF
>.|TRBJ2-1|TRBV5-6
CASSRSTVGGYNEQFF
>.|TRBJ2-6|TRBV14
CASSQGGTGANVLTF
>TRBD1|TRBJ1-6|TRBV4-1
CASSQDKRTGQDSPLHF
>.|TRBJ1-2|TRBV7-2
CASSRTYGYTF
>.|TRBJ2-3|TRBV11-2
CASSPVVSTDTQYF
>.|TRBJ2-3|TRBV5-6
CASSLGGAGTDTQYF
>TRBD2|TRBJ2-5|TRBV28
CASSIAGGSRETQYF